This entry features one TCR beta chain sequence. This sample was taken from a study of blood T cell repertoires in COVID-19. At the level of the study: COVID-19 samples from acute and convalescent phases originated in the United States, Italy and Spain.

The CDR3 has 16 residues. V lost 4 bases, J lost 7 bases, and 13 bases stayed unmatched. Germline lookup yields CDR1 MNHEY and CDR2 SMNVEV (reference sequence). Here immunoSEQ multiplex PCR was the method, and the copy in TCRdb shows in-frame clones only, minus some. The sample carries some 200,000 clones, around 80% recorded once. Sequencing was done on a sample of peripheral blood. The sequence derives from a woman aged 25 to 39 with COVID-19, enrolled during active disease. V and J are TRBV27 and TRBJ2-5; 9 bases fit TRBD1. The CDR3 is CASSSPSGTGKGTQYF. The CDR3 nucleotides are TGTGCCAGCAGTTCACCCTCTGGGACAGGGAAGGGGACCCAGTACTTC.